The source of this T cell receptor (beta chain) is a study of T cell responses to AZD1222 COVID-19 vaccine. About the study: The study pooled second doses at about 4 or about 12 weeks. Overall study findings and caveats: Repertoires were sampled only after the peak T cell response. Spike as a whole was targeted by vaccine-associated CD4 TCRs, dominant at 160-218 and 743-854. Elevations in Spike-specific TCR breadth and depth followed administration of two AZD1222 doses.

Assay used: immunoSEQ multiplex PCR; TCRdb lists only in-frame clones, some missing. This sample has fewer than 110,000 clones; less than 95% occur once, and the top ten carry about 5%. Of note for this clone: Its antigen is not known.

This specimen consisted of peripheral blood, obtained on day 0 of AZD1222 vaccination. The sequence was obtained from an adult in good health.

The DNA for the CDR3 is TGTGCCAGCGGAAGGGGGACCGGGCAGCCCTACGAGCAGTACTTC. Encoded protein: CASGRGTGQPYEQYF. This rearrangement joins TRBV3-1 (or the pseudogene TRBV3-2) to TRBJ2-7; D may be TRBD1 (6 bases). The CDR3 sequence is 15 residues long. Germline V gene sequence: CDR1 LGHDT, CDR2 YNNKEL (reference sequence). V shed 8 bases and J shed 2 bases, with 19 bases lying between them.